This T cell receptor beta chain was identified during a study of T cells after yellow fever vaccination. Using its own MiXCR run on the 5' RACE reads, TCRdb lists one record per CDR3 protein. The sample lists roughly 400,000 distinct CDR3 sequences; roughly a sixth were seen once. Whole-study results and caveats: Post-booster samples contained most primary-vaccination clones (nearly 98% CD4, approximately 88% CD8).

Turning to this clonotype: No antigen is known for it.

V dropped 7 bases and J dropped 8; count of bases not matched to a gene: 15. CDR3 length: 15 residues. CDR1 and CDR2 from the germline V gene are MNHEY and SVGAGI. The source is a man younger than 35 who received the YFV17D yellow fever vaccine. The chain couples TRBV6-5 to TRBJ1-2, with 8 bases fitting TRBD1. The sequenced sample was PBMCs, obtained before the yellow fever booster vaccination. As DNA, the CDR3 is TGTGCCAGCAAGTTAGGGGGATCAGACAGGGGCGGCTACACCTTC. As protein: CASKLGGSDRGGYTF.